The rows below give T cell receptor beta chains drawn from one sample of a study of blood T cell repertoires in COVID-19. Assay used: immunoSEQ multiplex PCR; TCRdb lists only in-frame clones, some missing. The profile shows over 150,000 clones, around 83% of them singletons. Sequencing was carried out using peripheral blood. The receptors were sampled from a man in his forties with acute or convalescent COVID-19. The CDR3 runs from the conserved cysteine through the conserved F or W. A D gene is named only where the DNA matches it firmly. Clone size appears in some rows only: once, few, many, or a class for an expanded clone.

j_gene: TRBJ1-2; v_gene: TRBV6-2/TRBV6-3; d_gene: .; abundance: .; CDR3nt: TGTGCCAGCAGTACCCCTGGGACACCCACTAACTATGGCTACACCTTC; CDR3aa: CASSTPGTPTNYGYTF
j_gene: TRBJ2-1; v_gene: TRBV7-8; d_gene: TRBD2; abundance: .; CDR3nt: TGTGCCAGCAGCATTACTAGCGGGGGGCCGTACAATGAGCAGTTCTTC; CDR3aa: CASSITSGGPYNEQFF
j_gene: TRBJ2-2; v_gene: TRBV28; d_gene: TRBD1; abundance: once; CDR3nt: TGTGCCAGCAGTTTATGGTTCGAACAGGGGGCCGGGGAGCTGTTTTTT; CDR3aa: CASSLWFEQGAGELFF
j_gene: TRBJ2-1; v_gene: TRBV6-2/TRBV6-3; d_gene: TRBD1; abundance: .; CDR3nt: TGTGCCAGCAGTTACTTGGGCAGGGGGAGTGATGAGCAGTTCTTC; CDR3aa: CASSYLGRGSDEQFF
j_gene: TRBJ1-4; v_gene: TRBV10-3; d_gene: .; abundance: .; CDR3nt: TGTGCCATCAGTGAGGAGGCCACTAATGAAAAACTGTTTTTT; CDR3aa: CAISEEATNEKLFF
j_gene: TRBJ1-3; v_gene: TRBV2; d_gene: .; abundance: .; CDR3nt: TGTGCCAGCAGTGTTGGGGGGTCCTCTGGAAACACCATATATTTT; CDR3aa: CASSVGGSSGNTIYF
j_gene: TRBJ2-7; v_gene: TRBV3-1/TRBV3-2; d_gene: TRBD1; abundance: .; CDR3nt: TGTGCCAGCAGCCGAACAGGGGAGAAATTCTACTCCTACGAGCAGTACTTC; CDR3aa: CASSRTGEKFYSYEQYF
j_gene: TRBJ1-6; v_gene: TRBV6-2/TRBV6-3; d_gene: .; abundance: .; CDR3nt: TGTGCCAGCAGCCCTGGGGGGTCCCTTATGGGAAATTCACCCCTCCACTTT; CDR3aa: CASSPGGSLMGNSPLHF
j_gene: TRBJ1-2; v_gene: TRBV7-9; d_gene: .; abundance: few; CDR3nt: TGTGCCAGCAGTCCCACAGGGTCCTATGGCTACACCTTC; CDR3aa: CASSPTGSYGYTF
j_gene: TRBJ1-5; v_gene: TRBV28; d_gene: TRBD1; abundance: .; CDR3nt: TGTGCCAGCGCTCAAGGTCAGGGGGACAATCAGCCCCAGCATTTT; CDR3aa: CASAQGQGDNQPQHF
j_gene: TRBJ2-7; v_gene: TRBV11-2; d_gene: TRBD2; abundance: .; CDR3nt: TGTGCCAGCAGCTGGACTAGCGGCCTTACCTACGAGCAGTACTTC; CDR3aa: CASSWTSGLTYEQYF
j_gene: TRBJ1-2; v_gene: TRBV27; d_gene: .; abundance: once; CDR3nt: TGTGCCAGCACCACTTGGGGGGGCGGGTCGGGGAACTATGGCTACACCTTC; CDR3aa: CASTTWGGGSGNYGYTF
j_gene: TRBJ1-2; v_gene: TRBV7-2; d_gene: TRBD1; abundance: .; CDR3nt: TGTGCCAGCAGCTTGGCGACAGGGGGGTATGGCTACACCTTC; CDR3aa: CASSLATGGYGYTF
j_gene: TRBJ1-1; v_gene: TRBV28; d_gene: .; abundance: .; CDR3nt: TGTGCCAGCAGTCAGGGCAGGGCGAGCACTGAAGCTTTCTTT; CDR3aa: CASSQGRASTEAFF
j_gene: TRBJ2-3; v_gene: TRBV30; d_gene: .; abundance: .; CDR3nt: TGTGCCTGGAGTTTTCCGGGGGTAAATACGCAGTATTTT; CDR3aa: CAWSFPGVNTQYF
j_gene: TRBJ1-6; v_gene: TRBV9; d_gene: .; abundance: .; CDR3nt: TGTGCCAGCAGCGTAAATGGACTCTCTGGGTCACCCCTCCACTTT; CDR3aa: CASSVNGLSGSPLHF
j_gene: TRBJ2-7; v_gene: TRBV5-1; d_gene: .; abundance: .; CDR3nt: TGCGCCAGCAGCCTAGGTAAGGTGATGGACGAGCAGTACTTC; CDR3aa: CASSLGKVMDEQYF
j_gene: TRBJ1-5; v_gene: TRBV30; d_gene: .; abundance: once; CDR3nt: TGTGCCTGGAGTGTAAGGAGGCACCTCAATCAGCCCCAGCATTTT; CDR3aa: CAWSVRRHLNQPQHF
j_gene: TRBJ2-3; v_gene: TRBV2; d_gene: TRBD2; abundance: once; CDR3nt: TGTGCCAGGGGGACTAGCGGAACAGATACGCAGTATTTT; CDR3aa: CARGTSGTDTQYF
j_gene: TRBJ1-1; v_gene: TRBV11-1; d_gene: .; abundance: .; CDR3nt: TGTGCCAGCAGCGGGGACAAAAATTTCCCTGAAGCTTTCTTT; CDR3aa: CASSGDKNFPEAFF
j_gene: TRBJ1-2; v_gene: TRBV28; d_gene: .; abundance: .; CDR3nt: TGTGCCAGCAGTACGGGGTACTATGGCTACACCTTC; CDR3aa: CASSTGYYGYTF
j_gene: TRBJ1-1; v_gene: TRBV30; d_gene: .; abundance: .; CDR3nt: TGTGCCTGGAGGACAGCTTCAATGAACACTGAAGCTTTCTTT; CDR3aa: CAWRTASMNTEAFF
j_gene: TRBJ1-5; v_gene: TRBV27; d_gene: .; abundance: .; CDR3nt: TGTGCCAGCCGCCCCGGCACAGGCCAGCCCCAGCATTTT; CDR3aa: CASRPGTGQPQHF
j_gene: TRBJ1-5; v_gene: TRBV7-8; d_gene: .; abundance: .; CDR3nt: TGTGCCAGCAGCCACCCTGCGAGGCCCCAGCATTTT; CDR3aa: CASSHPARPQHF
j_gene: TRBJ1-1; v_gene: TRBV27; d_gene: .; abundance: .; CDR3nt: TGTGCCAGCAGTTTAGTGGGAGGGGGCACTGAAGCTTTCTTT; CDR3aa: CASSLVGGGTEAFF
j_gene: TRBJ1-4; v_gene: TRBV20-1; d_gene: .; abundance: .; CDR3nt: TGCAGTGCTAGAAACCCCCGAGAGCTGTTTTTT; CDR3aa: CSARNPRELFF
j_gene: TRBJ2-1; v_gene: TRBV13; d_gene: .; abundance: .; CDR3nt: TGTGCCAGCAGCTTATCCGGGAACGATGAGCAGTTCTTC; CDR3aa: CASSLSGNDEQFF
j_gene: TRBJ1-2; v_gene: TRBV4-3; d_gene: .; abundance: .; CDR3nt: TGCGCCAGCAGCCAAGATGACAGAATCTCCTATGGCTACACCTTC; CDR3aa: CASSQDDRISYGYTF
j_gene: TRBJ1-1; v_gene: TRBV19; d_gene: .; abundance: .; CDR3nt: TGTGCCAGTAGTATAGAGGCGGGAGACACTGAAGCTTTCTTT; CDR3aa: CASSIEAGDTEAFF
j_gene: TRBJ2-7; v_gene: TRBV3-1/TRBV3-2; d_gene: .; abundance: .; CDR3nt: TGTGCCAGCAGCCAGGGCACAGGAGGGGACCGGCAGTACTTC; CDR3aa: CASSQGTGGDRQYF
j_gene: TRBJ2-1; v_gene: TRBV2; d_gene: .; abundance: .; CDR3nt: TGTGCCAGCACTATGGACTGGTCCAATGAGCAGTTCTTC; CDR3aa: CASTMDWSNEQFF
j_gene: TRBJ2-7; v_gene: TRBV7-2; d_gene: .; abundance: .; CDR3nt: TGTGCCAGCAGCCCTTCGGGGCGGGAATTCTACGAGCAGTACTTC; CDR3aa: CASSPSGREFYEQYF
j_gene: TRBJ1-1; v_gene: TRBV5-1; d_gene: .; abundance: .; CDR3nt: TGCGCCAGCAGCCTCACAGGCACGGGGGGGAACACTGAAGCTTTCTTT; CDR3aa: CASSLTGTGGNTEAFF
j_gene: TRBJ2-1; v_gene: TRBV24-1; d_gene: TRBD2; abundance: .; CDR3nt: TGTGCCACCGGCGGGACTAGGGTCGATGAGCAGTTCTTC; CDR3aa: CATGGTRVDEQFF
j_gene: TRBJ1-2; v_gene: TRBV25-1; d_gene: .; abundance: .; CDR3nt: TGTGCCAGCAGTGAAGGGACTTGGGGCTACACCTTC; CDR3aa: CASSEGTWGYTF
j_gene: TRBJ1-6; v_gene: TRBV7-9; d_gene: .; abundance: .; CDR3nt: TGTGCCAGCAGCTTATCATCAGGACAGAATAATTCACCCCTCCACTTT; CDR3aa: CASSLSSGQNNSPLHF
j_gene: TRBJ2-7; v_gene: TRBV29-1; d_gene: .; abundance: few; CDR3nt: TGCAGCGTTATACAGGGCTACGAGCAGTACTTC; CDR3aa: CSVIQGYEQYF
j_gene: TRBJ1-5; v_gene: TRBV2; d_gene: .; abundance: .; CDR3nt: TGTGCCAGCAGTGAAGCTGGGGGGACGGGCAATCAGCCCCAGCATTTT; CDR3aa: CASSEAGGTGNQPQHF
j_gene: TRBJ1-4; v_gene: TRBV15; d_gene: .; abundance: .; CDR3nt: TGTGCCACCAGCAGCTCTCGGACACGGGTAGGAGAAAAACTGTTTTTT; CDR3aa: CATSSSRTRVGEKLFF
j_gene: TRBJ1-5; v_gene: TRBV2; d_gene: TRBD1; abundance: .; CDR3nt: TGTGCCAGCAGTGCAACAGGGGAACAGCCCCAGCATTTT; CDR3aa: CASSATGEQPQHF
j_gene: TRBJ2-7; v_gene: TRBV2; d_gene: .; abundance: .; CDR3nt: TGTGCCAGCAGTGAGACTAACGGGGGTAGCTCCTACGAGCAGTACTTC; CDR3aa: CASSETNGGSSYEQYF
j_gene: TRBJ1-2; v_gene: TRBV9; d_gene: TRBD1; abundance: .; CDR3nt: TGTGCCAGCAGCGGACAGGGGGCTAACTATGGCTACACCTTC; CDR3aa: CASSGQGANYGYTF
j_gene: TRBJ2-6; v_gene: TRBV19; d_gene: .; abundance: .; CDR3nt: TGTGCCAGTAGTAAAGGGGGACGCTCTGGGGCCAACGTCCTGACTTTC; CDR3aa: CASSKGGRSGANVLTF
j_gene: TRBJ1-2; v_gene: TRBV13; d_gene: TRBD1; abundance: .; CDR3nt: TGTGCCAGCAGCTTACCGGGACAGGGATTCGGTGGCTACACCTTC; CDR3aa: CASSLPGQGFGGYTF
j_gene: TRBJ2-1; v_gene: TRBV11-2; d_gene: TRBD2; abundance: .; CDR3nt: TGTGCCAGCAGCCTGGGACTAGCGGTTTACAATGAGCAGTTCTTC; CDR3aa: CASSLGLAVYNEQFF
j_gene: TRBJ1-2; v_gene: TRBV29-1; d_gene: .; abundance: .; CDR3nt: TGCAGCGTTGAAGTAATCACCGGGGGGGGCTACACCTTC; CDR3aa: CSVEVITGGGYTF
j_gene: TRBJ1-1; v_gene: TRBV6-5; d_gene: .; abundance: .; CDR3nt: TGTGCCAGCAGTTACGGTGGGGGGAGTACTGAAGCTTTCTTT; CDR3aa: CASSYGGGSTEAFF
j_gene: TRBJ1-6; v_gene: TRBV2; d_gene: TRBD1; abundance: .; CDR3nt: TGTGCCAGCAATGGACAGGATTCTAATTCACCCCTCCACTTT; CDR3aa: CASNGQDSNSPLHF
j_gene: TRBJ2-5; v_gene: TRBV5-4; d_gene: TRBD1; abundance: .; CDR3nt: TGTGCCAGCACCCCCGGTGGAACAGGGGGCGAGAAGACCCAGTACTTC; CDR3aa: CASTPGGTGGEKTQYF